This paragraph reports one TCR beta chain. TCRdb independently ran MiXCR on the PCR reads; one entry per CDR3 protein. The data show approximately 7,100 distinct CDR3 sequences, about 29% seen once. This sample was included in a study of immune characterization of retroperitoneal liposarcoma. After removal of 4 bases from V and 1 base from J, the junction contained 6 bases not matched to a gene. The CDR3 length is 15 residues. In germline, CDR1 is ENHRY, CDR2 SYGVKD. J is TRBJ1-1 and V is TRBV10-3; 7 bases align to TRBD1. Sequencing input: tumor tissue. The sequence came from a female donor with retroperitoneal liposarcoma. In nucleotides, the CDR3 is TGTGCCATCAGTGTTTCCGGGACAGAGAACACTGAAGCTTTCTTT. This sequence encodes CAISVSGTENTEAFF.